This T cell receptor beta chain was captured in a study of shared clonotypes between healthy human individuals. Naive CD8 populations comprised CD45RO-negative cells positively selected for CCR7, excluding terminally differentiated effector memory CD45RA+ cells. Caucasian adults living in Nashville, Tennessee, provided all samples. Comments on this clone: Its antigen remains unknown.

Genomic DNA per cell subset filled all wells of several immunoSEQ plates. Only in-frame clones appear in the TCRdb table, and some are missing; sequencing was by immunoSEQ multiplex PCR. This sample yields fewer than 1 million clones, of which about 96% are seen a single time; roughly 0.23% belongs to the top ten. Study-wide findings and caveats: Naive subsets usually exceeded memory subsets in estimated richness. Rarefaction demonstrated incomplete sorted-subset sequencing despite large depth.

This CDR3 contains 19 residues. Per the germline V gene, CDR1 is MDHEN and CDR2 is SYDVKM. J gave up 5 bases and V 2 bases, and 16 bases lay outside the gene matches. Sequenced: naive CD8+ T cells sorted from blood. The receptor's source is a man aged 30-40 years in good health. This sequence joins TRBV28 and TRBJ2-1; 9 bases line up with TRBD2. DNA for the CDR3: TGTGCCAGCAGTTTAGCTCTGGGACTAGCAATAATACAGAACAATGAGCAGTTCTTC. This encodes CASSLALGLAIIQNNEQFF.